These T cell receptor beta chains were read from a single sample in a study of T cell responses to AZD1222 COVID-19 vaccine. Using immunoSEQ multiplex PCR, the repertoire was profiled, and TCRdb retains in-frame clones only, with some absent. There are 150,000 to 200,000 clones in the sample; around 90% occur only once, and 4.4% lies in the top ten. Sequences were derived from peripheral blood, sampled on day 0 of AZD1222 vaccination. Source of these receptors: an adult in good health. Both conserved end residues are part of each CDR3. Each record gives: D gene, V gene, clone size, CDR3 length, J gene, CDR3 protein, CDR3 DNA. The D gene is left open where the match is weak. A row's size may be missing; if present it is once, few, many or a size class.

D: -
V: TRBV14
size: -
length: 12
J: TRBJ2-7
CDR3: CASSSGVREQYF
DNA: TGTGCCAGCAGCTCCGGAGTTCGGGAGCAGTACTTC

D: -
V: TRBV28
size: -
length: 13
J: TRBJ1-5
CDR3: CASSFSVDQPQHF
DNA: TGTGCCAGCAGTTTTTCGGTGGATCAGCCCCAGCATTTT

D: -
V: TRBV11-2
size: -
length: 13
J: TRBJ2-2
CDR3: CASSSTRTGELFF
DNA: TGTGCCAGCAGCTCGACTAGGACCGGGGAGCTGTTTTTT

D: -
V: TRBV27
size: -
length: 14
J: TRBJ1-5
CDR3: CASSTGFGNQPQHF
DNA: TGTGCCAGCAGTACAGGGTTTGGTAATCAGCCCCAGCATTTT

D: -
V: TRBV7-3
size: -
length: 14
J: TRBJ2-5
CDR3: CASSLYGAQETQYF
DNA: TGTGCCAGCAGCTTATACGGGGCCCAAGAGACCCAGTACTTC

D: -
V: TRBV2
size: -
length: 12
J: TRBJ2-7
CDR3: CASSDRGHEQYF
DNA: TGTGCCAGCAGTGACAGGGGCCACGAGCAGTACTTC

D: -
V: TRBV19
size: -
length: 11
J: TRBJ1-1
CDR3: CASNKGSKAFF
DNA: TGTGCCAGTAATAAGGGGAGTAAAGCTTTCTTT

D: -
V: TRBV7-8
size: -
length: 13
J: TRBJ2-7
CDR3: CASSVGTPYEQYF
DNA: TGTGCCAGCAGCGTAGGAACACCCTACGAGCAGTACTTC

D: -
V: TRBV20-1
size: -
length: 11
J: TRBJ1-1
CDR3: CSAAGGTEAFF
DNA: TGCAGTGCCGCAGGTGGCACTGAAGCTTTCTTT

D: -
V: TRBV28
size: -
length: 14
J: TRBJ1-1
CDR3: CASQPGALGSEAFF
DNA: TGTGCCAGTCAGCCCGGGGCGCTTGGTTCTGAAGCTTTCTTT

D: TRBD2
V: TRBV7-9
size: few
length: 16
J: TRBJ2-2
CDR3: CASSPSPGGRTGELFF
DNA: TGTGCCAGCAGCCCTTCCCCGGGAGGGCGGACCGGGGAGCTGTTTTTT

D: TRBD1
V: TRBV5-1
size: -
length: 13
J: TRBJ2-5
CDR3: CASSSGQEETQYF
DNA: TGCGCCAGCAGCTCCGGACAGGAAGAGACCCAGTACTTC

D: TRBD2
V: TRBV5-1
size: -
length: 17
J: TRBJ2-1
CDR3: CASSLNLGLAGANEQFF
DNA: TGCGCCAGCAGCTTGAATCTGGGACTAGCGGGAGCAAATGAGCAGTTCTTC

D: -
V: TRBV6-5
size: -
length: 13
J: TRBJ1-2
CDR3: CASELGGIYGYTF
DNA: TGTGCCAGCGAGTTGGGGGGGATCTATGGCTACACCTTC

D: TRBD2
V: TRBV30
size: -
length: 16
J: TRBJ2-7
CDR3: CAWSAETSGTSYEQYF
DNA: TGTGCCTGGAGTGCCGAGACTAGCGGTACTTCCTACGAGCAGTACTTC

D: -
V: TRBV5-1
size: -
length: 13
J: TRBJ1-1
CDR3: CASSLAQVGEAFF
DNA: TGCGCCAGCAGCTTGGCCCAGGTGGGTGAAGCTTTCTTT

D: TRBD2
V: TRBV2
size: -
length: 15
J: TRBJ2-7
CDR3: CASRDGLAEHYEQYF
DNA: TGTGCCAGCAGGGACGGACTAGCGGAGCACTACGAGCAGTACTTC

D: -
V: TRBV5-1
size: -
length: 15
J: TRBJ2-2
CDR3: CASKLTPNTGEELFF
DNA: TGCGCCAGCAAATTAACCCCGAACACCGGGGAGGAGCTGTTTTTT

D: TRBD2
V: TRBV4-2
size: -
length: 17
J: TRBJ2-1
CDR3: CASSQDRTSGGTNEQFF
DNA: TGTGCCAGCAGCCAAGACCGGACTAGCGGGGGAACCAATGAGCAGTTCTTC

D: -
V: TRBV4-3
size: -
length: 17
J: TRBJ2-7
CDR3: CASSQVRVGGESYEQYF
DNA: TGCGCCAGCAGCCAAGTCCGGGTGGGCGGGGAATCCTACGAGCAGTACTTC

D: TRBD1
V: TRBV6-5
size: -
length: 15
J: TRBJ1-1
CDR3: CASSKTGVRGTEAFF
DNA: TGTGCCAGCAGTAAGACAGGGGTCCGAGGCACTGAAGCTTTCTTT

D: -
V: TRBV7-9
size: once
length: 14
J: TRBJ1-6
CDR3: CASSLVGFGSPLHF
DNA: TGTGCCAGCAGCTTAGTGGGTTTCGGTTCACCCCTCCACTTT

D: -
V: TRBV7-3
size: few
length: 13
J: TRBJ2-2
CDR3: CASSSTNTGELFF
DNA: TGTGCCAGCAGTTCGACAAACACCGGGGAGCTGTTTTTT

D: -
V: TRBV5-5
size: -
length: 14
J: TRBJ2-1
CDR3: CASSLASFSYEQFF
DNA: TGTGCCAGCAGCTTGGCGTCTTTCAGCTATGAGCAGTTCTTC

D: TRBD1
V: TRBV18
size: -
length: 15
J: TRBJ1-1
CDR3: CASSPRQGQDTEAFF
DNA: TGTGCCAGCTCACCTAGACAGGGCCAGGACACTGAAGCTTTCTTT

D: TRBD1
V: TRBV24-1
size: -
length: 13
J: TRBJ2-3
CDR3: CATTGQGADTQYF
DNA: TGTGCCACCACCGGACAGGGGGCAGATACGCAGTATTTT

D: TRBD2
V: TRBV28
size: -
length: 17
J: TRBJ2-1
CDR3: CASLGLAGGPSYNEQFF
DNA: TGTGCCAGCCTAGGACTAGCGGGAGGGCCGTCCTACAATGAGCAGTTCTTC

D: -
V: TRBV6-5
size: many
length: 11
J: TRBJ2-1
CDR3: CASMSDNEQFF
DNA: TGTGCCAGCATGTCGGACAATGAGCAGTTCTTC

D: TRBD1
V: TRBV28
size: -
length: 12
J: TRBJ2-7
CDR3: CATTGQTFEQYF
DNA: TGTGCCACGACGGGACAGACCTTCGAGCAGTACTTC

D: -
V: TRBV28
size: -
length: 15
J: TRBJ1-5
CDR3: CASNPMGGTGQPQHF
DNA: TGTGCCAGCAACCCTATGGGAGGGACGGGACAGCCCCAGCATTTT

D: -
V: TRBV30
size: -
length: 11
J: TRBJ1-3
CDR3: CAHGYGNTIYF
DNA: TGTGCCCACGGGTATGGAAACACCATATATTTT

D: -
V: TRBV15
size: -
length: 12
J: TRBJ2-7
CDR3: CATSFMAVEQYF
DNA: TGTGCCACCAGCTTTATGGCGGTAGAGCAGTACTTC

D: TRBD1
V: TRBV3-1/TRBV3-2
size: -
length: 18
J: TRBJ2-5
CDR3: CASSQSPFGTGVRETQYF
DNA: TGTGCCAGCAGCCAAAGCCCGTTTGGGACAGGGGTACGGGAGACCCAGTACTTC

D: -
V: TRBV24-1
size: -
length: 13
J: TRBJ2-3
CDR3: CATSERSTDTQYF
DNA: TGTGCCACCAGTGAACGTAGCACAGATACGCAGTATTTT

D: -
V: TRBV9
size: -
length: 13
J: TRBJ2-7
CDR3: CASSVGTSYEQYF
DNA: TGTGCCAGCAGCGTAGGGACATCCTACGAGCAGTACTTC

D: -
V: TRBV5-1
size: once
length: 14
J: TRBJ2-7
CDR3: CASSLDPGAYEQYF
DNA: TGCGCCAGCAGCTTGGATCCGGGTGCCTACGAGCAGTACTTC

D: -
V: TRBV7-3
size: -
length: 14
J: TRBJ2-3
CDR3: CASSRVGGTDTQYF
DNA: TGTGCCAGCAGCCGCGTAGGGGGGACAGATACGCAGTATTTT

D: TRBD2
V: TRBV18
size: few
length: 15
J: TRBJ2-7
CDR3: CASSAGLAGPYEQYF
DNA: TGTGCCAGCTCCGCCGGACTAGCGGGACCCTACGAGCAGTACTTC

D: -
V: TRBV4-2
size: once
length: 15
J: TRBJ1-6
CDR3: CASSQVGGEESPLHF
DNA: TGTGCCAGCAGCCAAGTGGGCGGGGAGGAGTCACCCCTCCACTTT

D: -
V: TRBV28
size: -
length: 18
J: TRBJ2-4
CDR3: CASSLFKGGGRAKNIQYF
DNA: TGTGCCAGCAGTTTATTTAAGGGGGGCGGCAGAGCCAAAAACATTCAGTACTTC

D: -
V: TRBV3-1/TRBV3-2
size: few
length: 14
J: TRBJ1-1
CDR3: CASSLQGKGTEAFF
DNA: TGTGCCAGCAGCCTCCAAGGGAAGGGCACTGAAGCTTTCTTT

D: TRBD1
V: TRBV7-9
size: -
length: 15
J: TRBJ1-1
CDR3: CASFWGQTLNTEAFF
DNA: TGTGCCAGTTTCTGGGGACAGACCCTGAACACTGAAGCTTTCTTT

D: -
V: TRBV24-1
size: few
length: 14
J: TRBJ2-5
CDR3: CATRPTGSSETQYF
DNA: TGTGCCACCAGGCCTACAGGGAGTTCAGAGACCCAGTACTTC